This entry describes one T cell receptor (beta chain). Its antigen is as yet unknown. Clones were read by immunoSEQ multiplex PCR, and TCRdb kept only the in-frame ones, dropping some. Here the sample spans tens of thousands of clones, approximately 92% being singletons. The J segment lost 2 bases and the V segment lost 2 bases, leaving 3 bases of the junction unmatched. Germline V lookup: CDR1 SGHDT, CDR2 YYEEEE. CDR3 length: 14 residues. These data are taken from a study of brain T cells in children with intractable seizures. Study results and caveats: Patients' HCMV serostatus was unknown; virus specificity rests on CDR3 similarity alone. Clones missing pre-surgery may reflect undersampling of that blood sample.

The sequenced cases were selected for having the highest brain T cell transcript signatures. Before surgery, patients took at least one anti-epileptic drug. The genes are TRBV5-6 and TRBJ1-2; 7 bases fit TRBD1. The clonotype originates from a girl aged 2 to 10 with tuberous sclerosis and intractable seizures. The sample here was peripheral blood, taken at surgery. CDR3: CASSLQGRNYGYTF. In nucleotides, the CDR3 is TGTGCCAGCAGCTTACAGGGGAGGAACTATGGCTACACCTTC.